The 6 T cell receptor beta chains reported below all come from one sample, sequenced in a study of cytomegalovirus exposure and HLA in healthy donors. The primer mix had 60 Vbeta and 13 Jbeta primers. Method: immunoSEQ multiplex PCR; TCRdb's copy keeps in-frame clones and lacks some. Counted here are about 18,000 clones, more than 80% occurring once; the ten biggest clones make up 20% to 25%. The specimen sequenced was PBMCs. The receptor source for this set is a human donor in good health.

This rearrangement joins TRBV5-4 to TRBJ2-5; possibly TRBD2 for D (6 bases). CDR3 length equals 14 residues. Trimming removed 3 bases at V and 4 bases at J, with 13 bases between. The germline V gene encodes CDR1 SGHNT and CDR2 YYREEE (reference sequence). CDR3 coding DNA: TGTGCCAGCAGCTCGGGGGAAGGACGAGAGACCCAGTACTTC. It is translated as CASSSGEGRETQYF.

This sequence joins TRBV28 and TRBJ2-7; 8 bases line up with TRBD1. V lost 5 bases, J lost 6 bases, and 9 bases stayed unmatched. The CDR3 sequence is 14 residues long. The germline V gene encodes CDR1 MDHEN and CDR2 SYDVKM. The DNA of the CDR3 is TGTGCCAGCAGTACAGGGGGTTCGGCCTCCGAGCAGTACTTC. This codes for CASSTGGSASEQYF.

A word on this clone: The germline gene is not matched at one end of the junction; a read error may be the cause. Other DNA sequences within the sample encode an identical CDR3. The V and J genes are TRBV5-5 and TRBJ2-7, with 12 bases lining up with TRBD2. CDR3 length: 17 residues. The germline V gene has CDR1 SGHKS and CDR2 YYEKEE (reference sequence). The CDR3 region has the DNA TGTGCTAGCAGCTTGGAGAGGACTAGCGGGACGGGTTACGAGCAGTACTTC. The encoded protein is CASSLERTSGTGYEQYF.

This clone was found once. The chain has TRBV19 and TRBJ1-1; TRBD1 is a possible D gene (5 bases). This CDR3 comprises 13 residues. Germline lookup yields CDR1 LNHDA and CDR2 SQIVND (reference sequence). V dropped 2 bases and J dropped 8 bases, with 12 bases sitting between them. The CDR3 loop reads CASSIRPDREAFF. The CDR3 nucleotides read TGTGCCAGTAGTATAAGGCCCGACAGAGAAGCTTTCTTT.

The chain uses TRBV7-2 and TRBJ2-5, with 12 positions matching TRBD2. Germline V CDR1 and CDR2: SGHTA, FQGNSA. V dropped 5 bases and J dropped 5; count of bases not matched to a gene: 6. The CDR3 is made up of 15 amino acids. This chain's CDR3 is CASSLSGLAGETQYF. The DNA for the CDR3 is TGTGCCAGCAGCCTTTCAGGACTAGCGGGGGAGACCCAGTACTTC.

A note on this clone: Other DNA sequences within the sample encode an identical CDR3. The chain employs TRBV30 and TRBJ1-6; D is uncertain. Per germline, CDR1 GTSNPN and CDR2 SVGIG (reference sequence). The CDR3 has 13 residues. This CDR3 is CGLEVWRNSPLHF. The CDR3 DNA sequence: TGTGGCCTGGAGGTATGGCGGAATTCACCCCTCCACTTT.